This is a list of T cell receptor beta chains from one sample in a study of identical twins. One entry per CDR3 protein, called by TCRdb with MiXCR from the 5' RACE reads. The sample has approximately 700,000 distinct CDR3 sequences, 15% to 20% seen once. These data also formed part of another study, on T cells expressing NK-cell markers.

Sequences were obtained from PBMCs. The receptors come from a woman in her late teens or twenties in good health. CDR3s include the opening cysteine and the closing phenylalanine or tryptophan. D genes are given only for firm matches. Clone size is given for some rows only: seen once, a few or many times, or a class if the clone is expanded.

cdr3_nt: TGTGCCAGCAGCTTTTCACCACTAGCGGGACAAGAGACCCAGTACTTC; cdr3_aa: CASSFSPLAGQETQYF; d_call: TRBD2; v_call: TRBV11-2; clone_size: few; j_call: TRBJ2-5
cdr3_nt: TGTGCCAGCTCACGTCGTGAGCGGGAGTTTGGCGAGCAGTACTTC; cdr3_aa: CASSRREREFGEQYF; d_call: TRBD2; v_call: TRBV18; clone_size: .; j_call: TRBJ2-7
cdr3_nt: TGTGCCACCAGCAGAGATAAGCCCCTAGCGGGAGGGCGGTACTTC; cdr3_aa: CATSRDKPLAGGRYF; d_call: TRBD2; v_call: TRBV15; clone_size: few; j_call: TRBJ2-4
cdr3_nt: TGTGCCAGCAGTTTCGGCTGGGGCTCGGAGACCCAGTACTTC; cdr3_aa: CASSFGWGSETQYF; d_call: .; v_call: TRBV12-3/TRBV12-4; clone_size: .; j_call: TRBJ2-5
cdr3_nt: TGTGCCAGCAGATCCGACAGGGGGCGACGCGAGCAGTACTTC; cdr3_aa: CASRSDRGRREQYF; d_call: TRBD1; v_call: TRBV5-5; clone_size: .; j_call: TRBJ2-7
cdr3_nt: TGTGCCAGCAAGAAAATCGGGACACATAGCAATCAGCCCCAGCATTTT; cdr3_aa: CASKKIGTHSNQPQHF; d_call: .; v_call: TRBV12-3/TRBV12-4; clone_size: few; j_call: TRBJ1-5
cdr3_nt: TGTGCCAGCAGTGCGACTAGATCCAATGAGCAGTTCTTC; cdr3_aa: CASSATRSNEQFF; d_call: .; v_call: TRBV6-6; clone_size: .; j_call: TRBJ2-1
cdr3_nt: TGTGCCAGTAGTGTCGGATTATCCCTCTCTGGGGCCAACGTCCTGACTTTC; cdr3_aa: CASSVGLSLSGANVLTF; d_call: .; v_call: TRBV19; clone_size: .; j_call: TRBJ2-6
cdr3_nt: TGCAGTGCTAGAGATTCGTACGGGCTCTTCTCCTACACCTTC; cdr3_aa: CSARDSYGLFSYTF; d_call: .; v_call: TRBV20-1; clone_size: .; j_call: TRBJ1-2
cdr3_nt: TGTGCCAGCGGGACTAGTAAACAGTATTTT; cdr3_aa: CASGTSKQYF; d_call: TRBD2; v_call: TRBV12-3/TRBV12-4; clone_size: .; j_call: TRBJ2-3
cdr3_nt: TGTGCCAGCAGCTACAGGGGAGGAGGTGAAAAACTGTTTTTT; cdr3_aa: CASSYRGGGEKLFF; d_call: TRBD1; v_call: TRBV7-9; clone_size: few; j_call: TRBJ1-4
cdr3_nt: TGCGCCAGCAGCCGGGCTAGCGTGGGTGAGCAGTTCTTC; cdr3_aa: CASSRASVGEQFF; d_call: .; v_call: TRBV4-3; clone_size: .; j_call: TRBJ2-1
cdr3_nt: TGCAGTGCTAGACCGGGGAACACTGAAGCTTTCTTT; cdr3_aa: CSARPGNTEAFF; d_call: .; v_call: TRBV20-1; clone_size: .; j_call: TRBJ1-1
cdr3_nt: TGTGCCAGCAGTTTGCAGGTATCCAATGAGCAGTTCTTC; cdr3_aa: CASSLQVSNEQFF; d_call: .; v_call: TRBV12-3/TRBV12-4; clone_size: few; j_call: TRBJ2-1
cdr3_nt: TGCGCCAGCCAAACCAGCGGGACAGGGGAGTCGGGCTACACCTTC; cdr3_aa: CASQTSGTGESGYTF; d_call: TRBD1; v_call: TRBV5-1; clone_size: .; j_call: TRBJ1-2
cdr3_nt: TGTGCCAGCAGCTTAGCTCGGACAGTCCCCACCTACGAGCAGTACTTC; cdr3_aa: CASSLARTVPTYEQYF; d_call: .; v_call: TRBV7-8; clone_size: .; j_call: TRBJ2-7
cdr3_nt: TGCGCCAGCAGACCTCGAGCCGGGACAGGGAACCACGAGCAGTACTTC; cdr3_aa: CASRPRAGTGNHEQYF; d_call: TRBD1; v_call: TRBV5-1; clone_size: few; j_call: TRBJ2-7
cdr3_nt: TGTGCCAGCAGAACGACGGTGAACACTGAAGCTTTCTTT; cdr3_aa: CASRTTVNTEAFF; d_call: .; v_call: TRBV6-1; clone_size: many; j_call: TRBJ1-1
cdr3_nt: TGTGCCACCAGCAGACCAAGAGGGCCTAGCCGGGGCGGGGAGCTGTTTTTT; cdr3_aa: CATSRPRGPSRGGELFF; d_call: .; v_call: TRBV15; clone_size: few; j_call: TRBJ2-2
cdr3_nt: TGCAGCGTTGTTCTGGCAGGGAGTAATGAGCAGTTCTTC; cdr3_aa: CSVVLAGSNEQFF; d_call: .; v_call: TRBV29-1; clone_size: few; j_call: TRBJ2-1
cdr3_nt: TGTGCCACCAGCAGCCCTCAGGGTTTAAGTCCCTACGAGCAGTACTTC; cdr3_aa: CATSSPQGLSPYEQYF; d_call: .; v_call: TRBV15; clone_size: .; j_call: TRBJ2-7
cdr3_nt: TGTGCCAGCAGCGCCCCCCCGGGGCACACAGATACGCAGTATTTT; cdr3_aa: CASSAPPGHTDTQYF; d_call: .; v_call: TRBV9; clone_size: .; j_call: TRBJ2-3
cdr3_nt: TGTGCCAGTACGCCCCGGAGCTCCTACAATGAGCAGTTCTTC; cdr3_aa: CASTPRSSYNEQFF; d_call: .; v_call: TRBV19; clone_size: .; j_call: TRBJ2-1
cdr3_nt: TGCAGCGTTGAAGTCCCTCAGGGCCCCTCCTACGAGCAGTACTTC; cdr3_aa: CSVEVPQGPSYEQYF; d_call: .; v_call: TRBV29-1; clone_size: few; j_call: TRBJ2-7
cdr3_nt: TGTGCCAGCAGTTACTCCATATCCGGGACATCAAGTGGAGAAGCTTTCTTT; cdr3_aa: CASSYSISGTSSGEAFF; d_call: .; v_call: TRBV6-5; clone_size: .; j_call: TRBJ1-1
cdr3_nt: TGTGCCAGCAGTACAGGCGGGGCTGGGGCCAACGTCCTGACTTTC; cdr3_aa: CASSTGGAGANVLTF; d_call: .; v_call: TRBV6-1; clone_size: many; j_call: TRBJ2-6
cdr3_nt: TGTGCCAGCAGAACCACAGGACCGGGGCAGTACTTC; cdr3_aa: CASRTTGPGQYF; d_call: .; v_call: TRBV6-5; clone_size: few; j_call: TRBJ2-7
cdr3_nt: TGTGCCAGCAGTTACTCGAAGGGGGGGCAGGGTGAGCAGTTCTTC; cdr3_aa: CASSYSKGGQGEQFF; d_call: .; v_call: TRBV6-5; clone_size: .; j_call: TRBJ2-1
cdr3_nt: TGTGCCAGCAGCCCCCTCCCGGGACTAGCGGGAGGGACCTACGAGCAGTACTTC; cdr3_aa: CASSPLPGLAGGTYEQYF; d_call: TRBD2; v_call: TRBV11-2; clone_size: few; j_call: TRBJ2-7
cdr3_nt: TGTGCCAGCAGCCTCCAGGGACGGGAGCAGTACTTC; cdr3_aa: CASSLQGREQYF; d_call: .; v_call: TRBV5-6; clone_size: .; j_call: TRBJ2-7
cdr3_nt: TGTGCCAGCAGCGCTGAATGGCGGGTGACTGAAGCTTTCTTT; cdr3_aa: CASSAEWRVTEAFF; d_call: .; v_call: TRBV9; clone_size: few; j_call: TRBJ1-1
cdr3_nt: TGTGCCAGCAGCCAAGGGAGTGGCTTCCAAGAGACCCAGTACTTC; cdr3_aa: CASSQGSGFQETQYF; d_call: .; v_call: TRBV3-1; clone_size: once; j_call: TRBJ2-5
cdr3_nt: TGTGCCAGCAGCTTTATTAGCTCTGGGGCCAACGTCCTGACTTTC; cdr3_aa: CASSFISSGANVLTF; d_call: .; v_call: TRBV7-9; clone_size: .; j_call: TRBJ2-6
cdr3_nt: TGTGCCAGCATTACTGGCTCTGGGACCTACGAGCAGTACTTC; cdr3_aa: CASITGSGTYEQYF; d_call: .; v_call: TRBV7-9; clone_size: .; j_call: TRBJ2-7
cdr3_nt: TGTGCCAGCAGCCAAGTCCCAGGCTACGAGCAGTACTTC; cdr3_aa: CASSQVPGYEQYF; d_call: .; v_call: TRBV7-6; clone_size: .; j_call: TRBJ2-7
cdr3_nt: TGTGCCACCAGTGATTTGTCAGGGGGCAGAGAGACCCAGTACTTC; cdr3_aa: CATSDLSGGRETQYF; d_call: TRBD1; v_call: TRBV24-1; clone_size: .; j_call: TRBJ2-5
cdr3_nt: TGTGCCAGCAGCATAAACTATAATGAGCAGTTCTTC; cdr3_aa: CASSINYNEQFF; d_call: .; v_call: TRBV14; clone_size: .; j_call: TRBJ2-1
cdr3_nt: TGCGCCAGCAGCTTGGCAGCGGGAGGGGATACGCACTATTTT; cdr3_aa: CASSLAAGGDTHYF; d_call: TRBD2; v_call: TRBV5-1; clone_size: .; j_call: TRBJ2-3
cdr3_nt: TGTGCCAGCAGAGGACTAGCAGACATAAGGGAGACCCAGTACTTC; cdr3_aa: CASRGLADIRETQYF; d_call: TRBD2; v_call: TRBV12-3/TRBV12-4; clone_size: few; j_call: TRBJ2-5
cdr3_nt: TGCGCCAGCAGCTCAGGACAGGGCAGCTCCTACAATGAGCAGTTCTTC; cdr3_aa: CASSSGQGSSYNEQFF; d_call: TRBD1; v_call: TRBV5-1; clone_size: .; j_call: TRBJ2-1